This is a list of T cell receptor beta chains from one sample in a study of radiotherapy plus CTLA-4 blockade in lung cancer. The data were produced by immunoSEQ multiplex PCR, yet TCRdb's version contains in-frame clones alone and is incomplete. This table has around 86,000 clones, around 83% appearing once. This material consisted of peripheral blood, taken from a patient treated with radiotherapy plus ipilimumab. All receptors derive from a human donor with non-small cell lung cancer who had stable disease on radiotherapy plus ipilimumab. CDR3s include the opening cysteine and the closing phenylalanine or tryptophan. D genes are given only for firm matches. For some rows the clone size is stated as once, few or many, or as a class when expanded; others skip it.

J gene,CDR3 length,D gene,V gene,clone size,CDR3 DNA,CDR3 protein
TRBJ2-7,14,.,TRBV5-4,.,TGTGCCAGCAGCGTCGGAGGGGGCGGGTACGAGCAGTACTTC,CASSVGGGGYEQYF
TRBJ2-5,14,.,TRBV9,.,TGTGCCAGCAGCCTACTTGGGGGGAGGGAGACCCAGTACTTC,CASSLLGGRETQYF
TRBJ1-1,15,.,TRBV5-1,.,TGCGCCAGCAGCAGCGGAGGGACCCTGGGTGCTGAAGCTTTCTTT,CASSSGGTLGAEAFF
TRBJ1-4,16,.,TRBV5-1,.,TGCGCCAGCAGCTTGTTGGGGGTTACAACTAATGAAAAACTGTTTTTT,CASSLLGVTTNEKLFF
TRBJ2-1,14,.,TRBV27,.,TGTGCCAGCCGGGCTAGGGCCTCCTACAATGAGCAGTTCTTC,CASRARASYNEQFF
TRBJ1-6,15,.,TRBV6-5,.,TGTGCCAGCACTCCAGGCGGGTCCTATAATTCACCCCTCCACTTT,CASTPGGSYNSPLHF
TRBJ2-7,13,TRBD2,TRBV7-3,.,TGTGCCAGCAGCTTAAGGGCGGGAGACGAGCAGTACTTC,CASSLRAGDEQYF
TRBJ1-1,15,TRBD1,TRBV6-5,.,TGTGCCAGCAGACCGGACAGGTCATTGAACACTGAAGCTTTCTTT,CASRPDRSLNTEAFF
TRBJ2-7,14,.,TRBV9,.,TGTGCCAGCAGCGTAGCGGGGGAGAAGGGCGAGCAGTACTTC,CASSVAGEKGEQYF
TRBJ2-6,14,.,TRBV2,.,TGTGCCAGCCAAACGGGGGCTGGGGCCAACGTCCTGACTTTC,CASQTGAGANVLTF
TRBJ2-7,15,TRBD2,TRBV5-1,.,TGCGCCAGCAGCTTGGGGACTAGCGGGACCTACGAGCAGTACTTC,CASSLGTSGTYEQYF
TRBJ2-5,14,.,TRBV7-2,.,TGTGCCAGCAGCTTAGAGGGGGGACAAGAGACCCAGTACTTC,CASSLEGGQETQYF
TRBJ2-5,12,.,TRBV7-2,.,TGTGCCAGCAGCCGACCCACGGAGACCCAGTACTTC,CASSRPTETQYF
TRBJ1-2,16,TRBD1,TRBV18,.,TGTGCCAGCTCACCACAAAGGGGGCAATGGGAATATGGCTACACCTTC,CASSPQRGQWEYGYTF
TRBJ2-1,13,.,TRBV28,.,TGTGCCAGCGAGGTGGGCTCCTACAATGAGCAGTTCTTC,CASEVGSYNEQFF
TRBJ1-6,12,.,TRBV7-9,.,TGTGCCAGCAGCTCTCAGGGGCCACCCCTCCACTTT,CASSSQGPPLHF
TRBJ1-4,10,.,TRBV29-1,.,TGCAGCGTTGGAGAAGAAAAACTGTTTTTT,CSVGEEKLFF
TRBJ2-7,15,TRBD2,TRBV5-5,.,TGTGCCAGCAGCCCGTGGACTAGCGGGAGGAACGAGCAGTACTTC,CASSPWTSGRNEQYF
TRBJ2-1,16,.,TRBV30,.,TGTGCCTGGAGTGCATACGGGCCCTCTCAGGGCAATGAGCAGTTCTTC,CAWSAYGPSQGNEQFF
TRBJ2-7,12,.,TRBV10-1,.,TGCGCCAGCAGTGAGATCCCCGGGGAGCAGTACTTC,CASSEIPGEQYF
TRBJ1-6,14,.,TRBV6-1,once,TGTGCCAGCCGAGAAGGGGAGCGGAATTCACCCCTCCACTTT,CASREGERNSPLHF
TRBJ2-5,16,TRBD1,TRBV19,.,TGTGCCAGTAGTATTAGGGGCAGGGGGAGCCAAGAGACCCAGTACTTC,CASSIRGRGSQETQYF
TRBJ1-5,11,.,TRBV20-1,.,TGCAGTGTTAAGAAGGAGCAGCCCCAGCATTTT,CSVKKEQPQHF
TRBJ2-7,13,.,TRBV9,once,TGTGCCAGCAGCGTCGACTGGTCCTACGAGCAGTACTTC,CASSVDWSYEQYF
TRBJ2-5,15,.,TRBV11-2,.,TGTGCCAGCAGCTTAGCGGAGGGTCCTGGGAAGACCCAGTACTTC,CASSLAEGPGKTQYF
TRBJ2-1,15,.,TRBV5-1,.,TGCGCCAGCAGCGGCGCCTTGAGCTCCTACAATGAGCAGTTCTTC,CASSGALSSYNEQFF
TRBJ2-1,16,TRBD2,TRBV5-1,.,TGCGCCAGCAGCGCCCGACTAGCGGGGGGATTCAATGAGCAGTTCTTC,CASSARLAGGFNEQFF
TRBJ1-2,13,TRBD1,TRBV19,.,TGTGCCAGTAGTAAGGGGACAGGTGATGGCTACACCTTC,CASSKGTGDGYTF
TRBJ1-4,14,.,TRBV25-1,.,TGTGCCAGCAGGGAGGGGGGAGTAAATGAAAAACTGTTTTTT,CASREGGVNEKLFF
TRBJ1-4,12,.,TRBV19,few,TGTGCCAGTATGGGGGAGGGTGAAAAACTGTTTTTT,CASMGEGEKLFF
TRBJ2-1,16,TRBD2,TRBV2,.,TGTGCCAGCAGGGCCCGGATAGCGGGAGGGCACAATGAGCAGTTCTTC,CASRARIAGGHNEQFF
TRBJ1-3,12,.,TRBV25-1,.,TGTGCCAGCCTAGGGACCGGCCCCACCATATATTTT,CASLGTGPTIYF
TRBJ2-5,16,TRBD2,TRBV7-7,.,TGTGCCAGCAGCCCCCTAGCGGGGGCCGCCCAAGAGACCCAGTACTTC,CASSPLAGAAQETQYF
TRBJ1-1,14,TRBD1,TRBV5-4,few,TGTGCCAGCAGCTTACGGACAGGGAGCACTGAAGCTTTCTTT,CASSLRTGSTEAFF
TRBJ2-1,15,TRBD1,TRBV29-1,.,TGCAGCGCCCCGGATGGGACAGGGTATTACAATGAGCAGTTCTTC,CSAPDGTGYYNEQFF
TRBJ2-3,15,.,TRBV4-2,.,TGTGCCAGCAGCCCAGATAGGGGGGACCCGGGTACGCAGTATTTT,CASSPDRGDPGTQYF
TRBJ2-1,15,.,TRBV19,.,TGTGCCAGTAGTCGGGTGGGGGACTCCTACAATGAGCAGTTCTTC,CASSRVGDSYNEQFF
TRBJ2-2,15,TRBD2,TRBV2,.,TGTGCCAGCAGTGCCGGCGGGGGGAGCACCGGGGAGCTGTTTTTT,CASSAGGGSTGELFF
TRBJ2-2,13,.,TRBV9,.,TGTGCCAGCAACGTACAGCTAACCGGGGAGCTGTTTTTT,CASNVQLTGELFF